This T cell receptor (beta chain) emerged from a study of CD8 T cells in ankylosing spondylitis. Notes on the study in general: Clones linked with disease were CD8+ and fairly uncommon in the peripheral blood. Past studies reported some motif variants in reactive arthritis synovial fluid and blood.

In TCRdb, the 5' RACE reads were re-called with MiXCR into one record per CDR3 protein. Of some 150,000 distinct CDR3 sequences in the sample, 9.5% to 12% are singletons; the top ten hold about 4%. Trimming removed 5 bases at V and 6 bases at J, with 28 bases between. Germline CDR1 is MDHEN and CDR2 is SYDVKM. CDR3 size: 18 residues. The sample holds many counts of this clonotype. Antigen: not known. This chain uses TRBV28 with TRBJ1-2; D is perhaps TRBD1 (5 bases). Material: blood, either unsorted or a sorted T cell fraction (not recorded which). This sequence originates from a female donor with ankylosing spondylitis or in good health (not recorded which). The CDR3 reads CASSGTGIGGLSYHGYTF. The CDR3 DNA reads TGTGCCAGCAGTGGGACCGGCATCGGGGGGTTGTCGTACCATGGCTACACCTTC.